The 20 T cell receptor beta chains below were found in one sample sequenced in a study of vaccination and CD4 T cells after COVID-19. These TCRs' antigens remain unknown. Treatment specified: roughly 10-day PBMC culture with coronavirus spike peptide pools or control peptides (ViraFEST assay). The Oncomine TCR Beta short-read assay was applied to DNA of cultured CD4+ T cells. Via MiXCR, TCRdb re-called the PCR reads, giving one row per CDR3 protein. Among around 19,000 distinct CDR3 sequences, roughly 46% were seen once, and the ten largest hold around 6.9%. The sample in question was CD4+ T cells from blood, cultured in vitro, obtained before SARS-CoV-2 vaccination. These receptor sequences come from a human donor who had recovered from COVID-19.

The rearrangement joins TRBV12-3 or TRBV12-4 to TRBJ1-3; D remains ambiguous. The CDR3 length is 15 residues. V gave up 6 bases and J gave up 0 bases, with 12 bases separating them. This chain's CDR3 is CASRLGSDSGNTIYF. The CDR3 DNA sequence: TGTGCCAGCAGACTTGGTTCTGACTCTGGAAACACCATATATTTT.

The chain uses TRBV6-1 and TRBJ1-5; the D gene is possibly TRBD1 (5 bases). CDR1 is MNHNS, CDR2 SASEGT, per germline. The CDR3 has 17 amino acids. V was pared by 5 bases and J by 1 base, with 18 bases between. CDR3 nucleotides: TGTGCCAGCAGTACCCGGGGGTTGGTTGGCAGCAATCAGCCCCAGCATTTT. Amino acids: CASSTRGLVGSNQPQHF.

By sample share, this clonotype is medium-sized. The chain has TRBV6-1 and TRBJ1-5; tentatively, D is TRBD1 (6 bases). Per germline, CDR1 MNHNS and CDR2 SASEGT. CDR3 length equals 15 residues. Trimming stripped 1 base from V and 7 bases from J, with 14 bases between. The CDR3 spells CASSEGTEGHQPQHF. CDR3 sequence (DNA): TGTGCCAGCAGTGAAGGGACAGAAGGTCACCAGCCCCAGCATTTT.

This clonotype was counted only a few times. The chain is built from TRBV7-3 and TRBJ1-2; D is undetermined. The V end lost 2 bases, the J end lost 8 bases, and 12 bases lay between the germline ends. The CDR3 spans 13 residues. The germline V gene has CDR1 SGHTA and CDR2 FQGTGA. The CDR3, as DNA: TGTGCCAGCAGCTTATCCGCCGATGAAGGCTACACCTTC. This translates into CASSLSADEGYTF.

The J gene is TRBJ2-5, the V gene TRBV4-3, with a weak D call TRBD2 (5 bases). The CDR3 is 15 residues long. Germline V lookup: CDR1 LGHNA, CDR2 YSLEER. V shed 0 bases and J shed 7 bases, with 15 bases lying between them. The CDR3 loop is CASSQDRLARGTQYF. The CDR3 coding sequence is TGCGCCAGCAGCCAAGATCGGCTAGCCCGTGGGACCCAGTACTTC.

The rearrangement uses TRBV5-4 and TRBJ1-1; TRBD1 matches at 7 bases. The CDR3 contains 15 residues. Germline V gives CDR1 SGHNT, CDR2 YYREEE (reference sequence). J was trimmed by 4 bases and V by 1 base; bases with no gene match: 7. CDR3 nucleotides: TGTGCCAGCAGCTTGCCGACAGGGAAGATCACTGAAGCTTTCTTT. Translation: CASSLPTGKITEAFF.

This clonotype has more than one count but fewer than ten. The chain uses TRBV12-3 or TRBV12-4 and TRBJ2-1; D is undetermined. CDR3 size: 13 residues. The V gene lost 6 bases and the J gene lost 5 bases, with 11 bases spanning the gap. CDR3: CASRTDGDNEQFF. The DNA for the CDR3 is TGTGCCAGCAGAACGGACGGCGACAATGAGCAGTTCTTC.

The CDR3 is CASSEASGRPYNEQFF. CDR3 DNA: TGTGCCAGCAGTGAGGCTAGCGGGAGACCCTACAATGAGCAGTTCTTC. The chain has TRBV2 and TRBJ2-1, with 10 bases that match TRBD2. The CDR3 consists of 16 residues. Germline-derived CDR1 and CDR2 are SNHLY and FYNNEI. J gave up 2 bases and V 3 bases, and 4 bases lay outside the gene matches.

This clonotype was picked up a small number of times. This chain joins TRBV7-2 and TRBJ2-3; D not resolved. CDR1 is SGHTA and CDR2 is FQGNSA in the germline V gene. There are 14 residues in the CDR3. V lost 5 bases to trimming and J lost 3 bases, with 12 bases between them. Here the CDR3 DNA reads TGTGCCAGCAGCCCCGGACGTTCTACAGATACGCAGTATTTT. Its protein product is CASSPGRSTDTQYF.

V is TRBV19 and J is TRBJ2-2, with unresolved D. This CDR3 comprises 14 residues. V dropped 3 bases and J dropped 2 bases, with 7 bases sitting between them. Germline V gene sequence: CDR1 LNHDA, CDR2 SQIVND (reference sequence). The CDR3 region has the DNA TGTGCCAGTAGTATGACCCATAACACCGGGGAGCTGTTTTTT. It specifies CASSMTHNTGELFF.

The genes are TRBV27 and TRBJ1-2; no reliable D call. This CDR3 has 14 residues. The V end lost 6 bases, the J end lost 2 bases, and 13 bases lay between the germline ends. Germline CDR1 MNHEY, CDR2 SMNVEV (reference sequence). CDR3 amino acids: CASSLKPQNYGYTF. The CDR3 DNA reads as TGTGCCAGCAGCCTAAAACCCCAAAACTATGGCTACACCTTC.

This clonotype has more than one count but fewer than ten. The chain couples TRBV7-9 to TRBJ1-5, with 7 positions matching TRBD1. CDR1 and CDR2 (germline): SEHNR, FQNEAQ (reference sequence). The CDR3 loop spans 14 amino acids. The ends lost 5 bases at V and 3 bases at J; junction bases unmatched: 4. The CDR3 reads CASSPQGDNQPQHF. CDR3 coding DNA: TGTGCCAGCAGCCCCCAGGGGGACAATCAGCCCCAGCATTTT.

There are a few counts of this clonotype. This chain uses TRBV7-2 with TRBJ1-1; 10 nucleotides match TRBD1. The V gene's germline CDR1 is SGHTA and CDR2 FQGNSA. V dropped 5 bases and J dropped 8; count of bases not matched to a gene: 8. The CDR3 length is 14 residues. As DNA, the CDR3 is TGTGCCAGCAGCGAAGACAGGGGGCGCGGGGAAGCTTTCTTT. This translates into CASSEDRGRGEAFF.

The chain couples TRBV6-2 or TRBV6-3 to TRBJ1-1, with D maybe TRBD1 (6 bases). In germline, CDR1 is MNHEY, CDR2 SVGEGT. This CDR3 contains 12 residues. The V end was cut by 4 bases, the J end by 6 bases, with 9 bases between. CDR3 sequence (DNA): TGTGCCAGCAGTTCCACAGGGTCTGAAGCTTTCTTT. Translating it yields CASSSTGSEAFF.

The chain joins TRBV28 to TRBJ1-5; D gene ambiguous. V lost 0 bases and J lost 2, with 11 bases in between. CDR3 length equals 16 residues. The germline CDR1 and CDR2 sequences are MDHEN and SYDVKM. CDR3 coding DNA: TGTGCCAGCAGTTTATGGAGAGGGCCGGGCAATCAGCCCCAGCATTTT. Translation: CASSLWRGPGNQPQHF.

V is TRBV27 and J is TRBJ2-6, with D possibly being TRBD1 (6 bases). Trimming took off 6 bases at V and 4 bases at J, with 13 bases between the two ends. Per the germline V gene, CDR1 is MNHEY and CDR2 is SMNVEV (reference sequence). The CDR3 is 15 amino acids. CDR3 residues: CASSEQGLGANVLTF. The CDR3 DNA reads TGTGCCAGCAGCGAACAGGGCTTAGGGGCCAACGTCCTGACTTTC.

This clonotype qualifies as medium-sized. Here the CDR3 reads CASFYGYTF. For the CDR3, the DNA is TGTGCCAGTTTCTATGGCTACACCTTC. The chain has TRBV27 and TRBJ1-2; D unresolved. From germline, CDR1 is MNHEY and CDR2 SMNVEV (reference sequence). The V and J ends lost 9 bases and 4 bases respectively, with 3 bases between them. The CDR3 totals 9 residues.

The V and J genes are TRBV6-1 and TRBJ1-6; D is unclear. V lost 1 base to trimming and J lost 10 bases, with 14 bases between them. CDR3 size: 15 residues. Germline V CDR1 and CDR2: MNHNS, SASEGT. This CDR3 reads CASSEVDALRSPLHF. The CDR3 DNA reads as TGTGCCAGCAGTGAAGTGGACGCCCTTCGGTCACCCCTCCACTTT.

The chain combines TRBV20-1 with TRBJ2-5, with TRBD2 as a possible D gene (6 bases). Germline loops: CDR1 DFQATT, CDR2 SNEGSKA (reference sequence). V lost 2 bases, J lost 5 bases, and 15 bases lay in between. The CDR3 runs to 14 residues. DNA for the CDR3: TGCAGTGCTAGATTGTCAGGGAGGCTCGAGACCCAGTACTTC. Protein product: CSARLSGRLETQYF.

J is TRBJ1-3 and V is TRBV7-2; no reliable D call. The CDR3 length is 15 residues. With 1 base removed from V and 4 bases from J, the gap between germline ends came to 11 bases. Germline-derived CDR1 and CDR2 are SGHTA and FQGNSA. The CDR3 bases are TGTGCCAGCAGCTTAGTGATGGGAGAGGGAAACACCATATATTTT. Protein product: CASSLVMGEGNTIYF.